This T cell receptor (beta chain) appears in the sequencing data of a study of cytomegalovirus exposure and HLA in healthy donors. Study outcomes and limitations: In terms of immune exposure information, only CMV serostatus was available. An assumption of roughly uniform sequencing depth across donors underlay the presence/absence analyses.

Primers included in the PCR were 60 Vbeta and 13 Jbeta primers. Data came from immunoSEQ multiplex PCR; TCRdb stores just in-frame clones and leaves some out. The table has about 160,000 clones, about 80% seen once. This clone was detected once. Its specificity is not known. At one end the junction does not follow the germline gene, possibly because of a read error. The CDR3 length is 15 residues. In germline, CDR1 is SSHAT, CDR2 FNYEAQ (reference sequence). The sequencing sample was made of PBMCs. The sequence derives from a man aged 30 to 39 in good health and CMV-seronegative. The chain couples TRBV7-7 to TRBJ2-1, with TRBD1 as a possible D gene (6 bases). The CDR3 loop reads CASSLGAGAFDEQFF. The CDR3 DNA reads TGTGCTAGCAGCTTAGGGGCAGGGGCTTTCGATGAGCAGTTCTTC.